The source of this T cell receptor beta chain is a study of vaccination and CD4 T cells after COVID-19. In the study overall: Nasal swab PCR showed SARS-CoV-2 in convalescent patients, roughly nine with mild and one with severe disease. Cultures designated as controls were supplied with a CEFX pool, an HIV-1 Nef pool, or no peptide.

V was shortened by 5 bases and J by 2 bases, with 9 bases between the two germline ends. CDR1 is LNHDA, CDR2 SQIVND, per germline (reference sequence). There are 13 residues in the CDR3. As to this clonotype: Its antigen is unknown.

The treatment denotes: approximately 10-day PBMC culture with coronavirus spike peptide pools or control peptides (ViraFEST assay). ViraFEST relied on peptide pools to expand antigen-specific T cells; the TCRs were sequenced afterward. The assay that was used to sequence DNA from cultured CD4+ T cells was the Oncomine TCR Beta short-read assay. TCRdb used MiXCR to reprocess the PCR reads, holding one entry per CDR3 protein. This sample has 3,500 or so distinct CDR3 sequences, with over 60% found just once. V is TRBV19 and J is TRBJ2-5; maybe TRBD2 (5 bases). The receptor was isolated from a human donor who had recovered from COVID-19. The specimen sequenced was CD4+ T cells from blood, cultured in vitro. DNA for the CDR3: TGTGCCAGTAGTCAACCGGGGCAAGAGACCCAGTACTTC. It is translated as CASSQPGQETQYF.